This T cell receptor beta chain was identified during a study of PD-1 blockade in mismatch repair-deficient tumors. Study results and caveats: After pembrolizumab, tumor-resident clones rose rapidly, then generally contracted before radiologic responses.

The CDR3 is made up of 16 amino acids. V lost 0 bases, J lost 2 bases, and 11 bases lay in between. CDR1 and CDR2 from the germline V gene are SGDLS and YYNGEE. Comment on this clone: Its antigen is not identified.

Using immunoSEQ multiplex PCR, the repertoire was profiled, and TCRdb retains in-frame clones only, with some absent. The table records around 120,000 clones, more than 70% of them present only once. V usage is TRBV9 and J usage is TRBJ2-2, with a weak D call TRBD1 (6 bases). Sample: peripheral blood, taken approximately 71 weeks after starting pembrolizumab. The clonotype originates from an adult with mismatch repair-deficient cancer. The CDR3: CASSVVETGNTGELFF. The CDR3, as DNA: TGTGCCAGCAGCGTAGTGGAGACAGGAAACACCGGGGAGCTGTTTTTT.